The clone carrying this T cell receptor (beta chain) was found once. Its target is unknown. CDR1 is SGHTA and CDR2 is FQGTGA in the germline V gene. This CDR3 has 15 amino acids. The V gene lost 3 bases and the J gene lost 2 bases, with 14 bases spanning the gap. The data were taken from a study of T cell repertoires in cytomegalovirus infection. MiXCR, applied by TCRdb to the reads, yields one record per CDR3 protein. The table records around 430,000 distinct CDR3 sequences, roughly 42% of them present only once. Sequencing used cultured PBMCs, obtained from culture after CMV antigen stimulation. The sequence came from a human donor in good health (CMV status not recorded). Some clones in this sample may be carry-over from other donors' samples. The chain employs TRBV7-3 and TRBJ2-7; D is unresolved. The CDR3 is CASSLGDPATYEQYF. The CDR3 nucleotides are TGTGCCAGCAGCTTGGGCGACCCGGCAACCTACGAGCAGTACTTC.